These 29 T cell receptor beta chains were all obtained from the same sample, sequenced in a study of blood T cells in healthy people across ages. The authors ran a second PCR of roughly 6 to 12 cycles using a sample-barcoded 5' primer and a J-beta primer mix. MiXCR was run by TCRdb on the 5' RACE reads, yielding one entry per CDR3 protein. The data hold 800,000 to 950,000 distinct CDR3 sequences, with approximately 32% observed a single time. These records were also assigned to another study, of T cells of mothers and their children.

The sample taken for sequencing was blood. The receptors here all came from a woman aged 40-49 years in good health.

CDR3 protein: CASSQPLYDRVNQPQHF. The DNA of the CDR3 is TGTGCCAGCAGCCAACCTCTGTACGACAGGGTCAATCAGCCCCAGCATTTT. V gene TRBV14 combines with J gene TRBJ1-5, with TRBD1 matching over 7 bases. The CDR3 loop spans 17 amino acids. The junction had 10 bases not matched to a gene; V was cut back by 2 bases and J by 3 bases. Germline CDR1 and CDR2: SGHDN and FVKESK.

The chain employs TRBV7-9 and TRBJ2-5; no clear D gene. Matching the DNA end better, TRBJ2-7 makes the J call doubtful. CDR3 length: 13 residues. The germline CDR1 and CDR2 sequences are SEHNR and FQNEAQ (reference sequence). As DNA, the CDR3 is TGTGCCAGCAGCTTGCTCTCAGCCTACGAGCAGTACTTC. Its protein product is CASSLLSAYEQYF.

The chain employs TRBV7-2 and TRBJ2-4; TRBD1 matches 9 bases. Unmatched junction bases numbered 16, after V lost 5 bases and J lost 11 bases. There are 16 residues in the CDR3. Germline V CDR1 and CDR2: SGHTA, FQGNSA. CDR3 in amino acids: CASSPIGSGTGLLQYF. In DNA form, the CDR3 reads TGTGCCAGCAGCCCTATTGGGTCCGGGACAGGGTTGCTTCAGTACTTC.

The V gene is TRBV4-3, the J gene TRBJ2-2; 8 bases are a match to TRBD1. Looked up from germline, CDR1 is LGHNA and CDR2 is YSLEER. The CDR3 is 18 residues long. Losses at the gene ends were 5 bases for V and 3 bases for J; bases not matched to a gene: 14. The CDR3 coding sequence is TGCGCCAGCAGCGATAACCTCCCGGGACAGGCCTACACCGGGGAGCTGTTTTTT. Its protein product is CASSDNLPGQAYTGELFF.

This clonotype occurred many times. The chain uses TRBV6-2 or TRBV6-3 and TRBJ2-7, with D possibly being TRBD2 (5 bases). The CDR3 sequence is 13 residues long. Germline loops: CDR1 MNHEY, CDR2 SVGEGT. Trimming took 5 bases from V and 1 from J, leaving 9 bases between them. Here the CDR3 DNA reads TGTGCCAGCAGTCGGCGGGTTTCCTACGAGCAGTACTTC. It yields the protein CASSRRVSYEQYF.

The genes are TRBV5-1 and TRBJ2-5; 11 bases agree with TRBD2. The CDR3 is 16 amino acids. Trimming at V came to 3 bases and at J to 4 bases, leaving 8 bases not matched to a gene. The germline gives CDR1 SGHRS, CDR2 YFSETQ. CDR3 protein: CASSWTGGLAGETQYF. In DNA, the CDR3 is TGCGCCAGCAGCTGGACCGGCGGACTAGCGGGAGAGACCCAGTACTTC.

CDR3 protein: CASSELGGQGTDTQYF. The DNA of the CDR3 is TGTGCCAGCAGTGAATTGGGGGGACAGGGCACAGATACGCAGTATTTT. V is TRBV6-1 and J is TRBJ2-3; 8 positions match TRBD1. This CDR3 region has 16 residues. V trimming: 2 bases; J trimming: 1 base; junction bases outside the gene matches: 5. Germline V gene data show CDR1 as MNHNS and CDR2 as SASEGT.

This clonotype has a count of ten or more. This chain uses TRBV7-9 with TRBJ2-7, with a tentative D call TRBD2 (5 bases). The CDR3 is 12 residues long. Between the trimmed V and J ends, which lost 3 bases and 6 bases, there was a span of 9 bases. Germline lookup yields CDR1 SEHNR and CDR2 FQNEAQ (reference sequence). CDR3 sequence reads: CASSLGEREQYF. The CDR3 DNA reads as TGTGCCAGCAGCTTGGGAGAGCGCGAGCAGTACTTC.

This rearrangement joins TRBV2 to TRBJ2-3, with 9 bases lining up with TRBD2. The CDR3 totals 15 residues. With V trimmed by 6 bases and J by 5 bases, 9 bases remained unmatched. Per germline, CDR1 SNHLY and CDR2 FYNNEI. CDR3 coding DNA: TGTGCCAGCAGATCCAGACCACTAGCGGGAGATACGCAGTATTTT. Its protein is CASRSRPLAGDTQYF.

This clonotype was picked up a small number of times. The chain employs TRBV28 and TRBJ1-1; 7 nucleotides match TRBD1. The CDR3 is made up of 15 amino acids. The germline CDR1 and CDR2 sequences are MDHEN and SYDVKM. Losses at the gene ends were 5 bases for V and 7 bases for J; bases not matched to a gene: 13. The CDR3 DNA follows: TGTGCCAGCAGTAGGCCGGGACAGTTCGGGGGTGAAGCTTTCTTT. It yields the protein CASSRPGQFGGEAFF.

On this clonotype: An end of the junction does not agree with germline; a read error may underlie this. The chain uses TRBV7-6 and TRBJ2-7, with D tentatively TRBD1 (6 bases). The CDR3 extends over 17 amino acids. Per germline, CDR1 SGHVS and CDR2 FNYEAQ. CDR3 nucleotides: TGTGCCAGCAGCTTAGCGCTTGTACAGGGCCCGATGGACGAGCAGAACTTC. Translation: CASSLALVQGPMDEQNF.

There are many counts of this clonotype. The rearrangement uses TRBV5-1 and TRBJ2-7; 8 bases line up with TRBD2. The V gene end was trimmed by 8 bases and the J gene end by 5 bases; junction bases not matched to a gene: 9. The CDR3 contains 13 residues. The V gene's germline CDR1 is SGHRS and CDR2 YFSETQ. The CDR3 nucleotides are TGCGCCAGTAGCCCGGGGGGGGCCAACGAGCAGTACTTC. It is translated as CASSPGGANEQYF.

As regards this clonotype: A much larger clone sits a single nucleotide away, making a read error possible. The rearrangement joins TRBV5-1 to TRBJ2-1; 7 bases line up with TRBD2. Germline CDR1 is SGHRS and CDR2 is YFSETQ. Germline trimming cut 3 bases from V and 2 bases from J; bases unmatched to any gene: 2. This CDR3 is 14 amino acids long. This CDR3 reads CASSWSGAYNEQFF. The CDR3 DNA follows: TGCGCCAGCAGCTGGAGCGGGGCCTACAATGAGCAGTTCTTC.

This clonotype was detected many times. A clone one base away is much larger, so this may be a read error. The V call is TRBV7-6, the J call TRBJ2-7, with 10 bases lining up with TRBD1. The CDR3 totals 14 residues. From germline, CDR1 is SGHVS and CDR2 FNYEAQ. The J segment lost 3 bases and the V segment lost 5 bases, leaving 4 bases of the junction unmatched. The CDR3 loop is CASSARTGGYEQYF. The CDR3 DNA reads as TGTGCCAGCAGCGCCCGGACAGGGGGCTACGAGCAGTACTTC. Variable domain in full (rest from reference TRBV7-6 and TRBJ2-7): GAGVSQSPRYKVTKRGQDVALRCDPISGHVSLYWYRQALGQGPEFLTYFNYEAQQDKSGLPNDRFSAERPEGSISTLTIQRTEQRDSAMYRCASSARTGGYEQYFGPGTRLTVT.

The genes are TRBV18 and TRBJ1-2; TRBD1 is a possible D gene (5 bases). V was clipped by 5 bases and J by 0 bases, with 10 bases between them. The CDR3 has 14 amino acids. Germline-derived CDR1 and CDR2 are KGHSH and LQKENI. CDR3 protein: CASSSGRTNYGYTF. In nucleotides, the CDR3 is TGTGCCAGCTCATCAGGGAGGACTAACTATGGCTACACCTTC. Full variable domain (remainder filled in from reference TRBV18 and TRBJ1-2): NAGVMQNPRHLVRRRGQEARLRCSPMKGHSHVYWYRQLPEEGLKFMVYLQKENIIDESGMPKERFSAEFPKEGPSILRIQQVVRGDSAAYFCASSSGRTNYGYTFGSGTRLTVV.

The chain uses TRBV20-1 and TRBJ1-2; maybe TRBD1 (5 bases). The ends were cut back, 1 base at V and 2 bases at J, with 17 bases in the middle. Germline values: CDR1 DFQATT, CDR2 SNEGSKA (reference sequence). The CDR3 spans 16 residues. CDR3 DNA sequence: TGCAGTGCTAGAGTGGACCCCGCCAGGGCGAACTATGGCTACACCTTC. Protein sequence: CSARVDPARANYGYTF.

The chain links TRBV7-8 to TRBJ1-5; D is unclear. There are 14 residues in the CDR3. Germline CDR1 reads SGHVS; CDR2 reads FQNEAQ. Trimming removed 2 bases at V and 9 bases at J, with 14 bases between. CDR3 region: CASSLPGSPRPQHF. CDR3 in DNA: TGTGCCAGCAGCTTACCGGGGAGTCCTCGGCCCCAGCATTTT. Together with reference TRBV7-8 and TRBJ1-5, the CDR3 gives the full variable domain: GAGVSQSPRYKVAKRGQDVALRCDPISGHVSLFWYQQALGQGPEFLTYFQNEAQLDKSGLPSDRFFAERPEGSVSTLKIQRTQQEDSAVYLCASSLPGSPRPQHFGDGTRLSIL.

CDR3 nucleotides: TGCGCCAGCAGCTTGGCTGGGACTAGCGGGGGGGCCGGCACAGATACGCAGTATTTT. Translation gives CASSLAGTSGGAGTDTQYF. The chain carries TRBV5-1 and TRBJ2-3; 16 positions match TRBD2. There are 19 residues in the CDR3. Germline CDR1 is SGHRS and CDR2 is YFSETQ. Losses at the gene ends were 0 bases for V and 1 base for J; bases not matched to a gene: 5.

CDR3 DNA: TGTGCCAGCAGTGAACGGATTACACGCGAGCAGTACTTC. This encodes CASSERITREQYF. V is TRBV2 and J is TRBJ2-7; no clear D. Germline V gives CDR1 SNHLY, CDR2 FYNNEI. The length of the CDR3 is 13 residues. The V and J ends lost 2 bases and 6 bases respectively, with 11 bases between them.

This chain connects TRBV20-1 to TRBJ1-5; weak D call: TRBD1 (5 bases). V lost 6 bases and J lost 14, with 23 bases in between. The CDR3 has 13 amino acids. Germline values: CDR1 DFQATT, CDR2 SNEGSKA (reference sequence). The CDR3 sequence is CSANSGGGYNEHF. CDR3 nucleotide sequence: TGCAGTGCGAACAGCGGGGGAGGCTACAATGAGCATTTT.

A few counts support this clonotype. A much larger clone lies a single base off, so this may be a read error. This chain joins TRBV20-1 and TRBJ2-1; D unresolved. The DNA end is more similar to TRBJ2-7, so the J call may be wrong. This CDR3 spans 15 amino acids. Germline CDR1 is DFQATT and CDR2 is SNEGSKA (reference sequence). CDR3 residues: CSARDRWSSYNEQYF. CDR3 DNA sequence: TGCAGTGCTAGAGATCGTTGGAGCTCCTACAATGAGCAGTACTTC.

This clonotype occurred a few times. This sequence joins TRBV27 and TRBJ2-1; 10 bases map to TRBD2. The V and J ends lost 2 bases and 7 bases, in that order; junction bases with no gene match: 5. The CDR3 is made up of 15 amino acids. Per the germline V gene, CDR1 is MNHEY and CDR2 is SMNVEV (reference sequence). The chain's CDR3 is CASSLRAGGRNEQFF. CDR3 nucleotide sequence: TGTGCCAGCAGTTTACGAGCGGGGGGGCGGAATGAGCAGTTCTTC.

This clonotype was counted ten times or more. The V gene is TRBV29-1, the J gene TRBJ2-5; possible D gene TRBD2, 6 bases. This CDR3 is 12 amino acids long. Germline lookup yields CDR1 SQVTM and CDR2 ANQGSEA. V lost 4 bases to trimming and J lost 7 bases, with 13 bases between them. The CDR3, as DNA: TGCAGCGTTGCACCTACTAGCCTGACCCAGTACTTC. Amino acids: CSVAPTSLTQYF.

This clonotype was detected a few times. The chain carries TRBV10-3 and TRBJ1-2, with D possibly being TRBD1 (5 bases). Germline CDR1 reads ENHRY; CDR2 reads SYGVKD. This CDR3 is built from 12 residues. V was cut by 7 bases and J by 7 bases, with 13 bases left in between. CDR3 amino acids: CAITPGRGGYTF. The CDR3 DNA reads TGTGCCATCACCCCGGGGAGGGGTGGCTACACCTTC.

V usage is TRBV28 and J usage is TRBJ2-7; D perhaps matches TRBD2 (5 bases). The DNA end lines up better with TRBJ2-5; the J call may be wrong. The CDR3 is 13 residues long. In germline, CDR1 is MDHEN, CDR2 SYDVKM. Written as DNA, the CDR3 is TGTGCCAGCAGGGACCCATGGAGGGAGACCCAGTACTTC. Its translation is CASRDPWRETQYF.

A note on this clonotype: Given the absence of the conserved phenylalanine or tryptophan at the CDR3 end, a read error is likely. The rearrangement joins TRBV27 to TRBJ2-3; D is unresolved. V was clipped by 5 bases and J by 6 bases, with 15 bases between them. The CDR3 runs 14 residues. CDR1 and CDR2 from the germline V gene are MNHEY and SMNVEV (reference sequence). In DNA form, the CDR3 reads TGTGCCAGCAGTCCCCGGCCAGCTTCGGATACGCAGTATGTT. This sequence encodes CASSPRPASDTQYV.

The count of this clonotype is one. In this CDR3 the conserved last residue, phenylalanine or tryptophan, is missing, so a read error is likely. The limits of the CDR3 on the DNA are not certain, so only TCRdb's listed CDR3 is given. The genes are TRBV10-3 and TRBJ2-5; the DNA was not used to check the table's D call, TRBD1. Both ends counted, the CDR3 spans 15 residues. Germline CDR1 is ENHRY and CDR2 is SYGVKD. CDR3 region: CAISEAPGDGYTFGS.

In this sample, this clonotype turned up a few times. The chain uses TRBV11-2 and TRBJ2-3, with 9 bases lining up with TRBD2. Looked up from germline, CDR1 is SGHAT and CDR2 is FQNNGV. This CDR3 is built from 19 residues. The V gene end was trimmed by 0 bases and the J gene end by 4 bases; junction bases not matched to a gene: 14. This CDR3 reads CASSLDRTSGLQGADTQYF. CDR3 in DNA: TGTGCCAGCAGCTTAGACCGCACTAGCGGGCTTCAGGGGGCAGATACGCAGTATTTT.

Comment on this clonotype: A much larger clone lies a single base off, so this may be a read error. The CDR3 region has the DNA TGTGCCAGCACCTATGGACAGACGGCGGGGGTCCAGCATTTT. Translated, it gives CASTYGQTAGVQHF. V is TRBV12-3 or TRBV12-4 and J is TRBJ1-5; possible D gene TRBD1, 6 bases. V lost 7 bases to trimming and J lost 12 bases, with 22 bases between them. This CDR3 spans 14 amino acids.